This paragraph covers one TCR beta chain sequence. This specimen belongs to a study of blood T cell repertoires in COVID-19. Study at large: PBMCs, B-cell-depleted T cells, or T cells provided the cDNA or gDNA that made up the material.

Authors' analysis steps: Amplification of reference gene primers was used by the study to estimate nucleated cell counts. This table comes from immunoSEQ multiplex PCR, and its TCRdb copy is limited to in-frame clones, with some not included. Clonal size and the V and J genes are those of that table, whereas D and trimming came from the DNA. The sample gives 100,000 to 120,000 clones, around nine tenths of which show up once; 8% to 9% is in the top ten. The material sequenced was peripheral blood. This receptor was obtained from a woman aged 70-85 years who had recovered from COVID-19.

CDR3 nucleotides: TGTGCCAGCAGCCCTGACAGGGGGGTGACCCAGTACTTC. Its protein product is CASSPDRGVTQYF. The chain uses TRBV7-3 and TRBJ2-5; 9 bases fit TRBD1. Per germline, CDR1 SGHTA and CDR2 FQGTGA. The length of the CDR3 is 13 residues. Trimming cost V 5 bases and J 7 bases; bases outside gene matches: 5.